The next 10 T cell receptor beta chains were all read from a single sample in a study of blood T cell repertoires in COVID-19. Clones were sequenced by immunoSEQ multiplex PCR, and TCRdb holds only the in-frame ones, with some missing. This table holds around 300,000 clones, 88% found once. The source material was PBMCs or T cells enriched from blood (not recorded which). The origin of the receptors is a man in his thirties or forties who had recovered from COVID-19.

V is TRBV4-2 and J is TRBJ1-4; the match to TRBD1 covers 9 bases. Germline V CDR1 and CDR2: LGHNA, YNFKEQ. The trim removed 1 base at V and 6 bases at J, leaving 0 bases unmatched. This CDR3 is 14 amino acids long. The CDR3 is CASSQGTGDEKLFF. CDR3 sequence (DNA): TGTGCCAGCAGCCAAGGGACAGGGGATGAAAAACTGTTTTTT.

CDR3 bases: TGTGCCAGCAGCCAAGAGCTAGCTACTGATACGCAGTATTTT. Translated: CASSQELATDTQYF. The chain joins TRBV3-1 (or the pseudogene TRBV3-2) to TRBJ2-3; possibly TRBD2 for D (5 bases). This CDR3 region has 14 residues. CDR1 and CDR2 from the germline V gene are LGHDT and YNNKEL (reference sequence). Trimming shortened V by 0 bases and J by 6 bases, and 10 bases separated the two germline ends.

The J gene is TRBJ1-2, the V gene TRBV3-1 (or the pseudogene TRBV3-2); unclear D gene. Germline CDR1 reads LGHDT; CDR2 reads YNNKEL (reference sequence). V was shortened by 2 bases and J by 7 bases, with 5 bases between the two germline ends. The CDR3 totals 11 residues. CDR3 region: CASSQLSGYTF. The CDR3 coding sequence is TGTGCCAGCAGCCAACTCTCTGGCTACACCTTC.

V and J are TRBV27 and TRBJ2-1, with 10 bases matching TRBD2. With 6 bases clipped from V and 5 bases from J, the junction kept 4 bases outside the gene matches. The CDR3 consists of 14 residues. The germline V gene encodes CDR1 MNHEY and CDR2 SMNVEV (reference sequence). The CDR3 DNA is TGTGCCAGCAGAGCGGGGGGGCCCAACAATGAGCAGTTCTTC. This encodes CASRAGGPNNEQFF.

The chain joins TRBV12-3 or TRBV12-4 to TRBJ1-1; D may be TRBD1 (5 bases). V was shortened by 2 bases and J by 5 bases, with 9 bases between the two germline ends. This CDR3 is built from 13 residues. The CDR3 spells CASSLLGGTEAFF. CDR3 DNA: TGTGCCAGCAGTTTACTGGGGGGGACTGAAGCTTTCTTT.

V and J are TRBV6-5 and TRBJ1-5, with D unclear. The CDR3 covers 13 residues. V lost 4 bases and J lost 4, with 8 bases in between. Looked up from germline, CDR1 is MNHEY and CDR2 is SVGAGI. In nucleotides, the CDR3 is TGTGCCAGCAGTTTAGACTTTAATCAGCCCCAGCATTTT. The encoded protein is CASSLDFNQPQHF.

This sequence joins TRBV15 and TRBJ1-6; TRBD1 agrees at 9 bases. The length of the CDR3 is 16 residues. J was trimmed by 4 bases and V by 5 bases; bases with no gene match: 6. Germline CDR1 and CDR2: LNHNV and YYDKDF (reference sequence). The CDR3 sequence: CATSPRQGEYNSPLHF. As DNA, the CDR3 is TGTGCCACCAGCCCACGACAGGGGGAATATAATTCACCCCTCCACTTT. Using reference TRBV15 and TRBJ1-6 for the parts outside the CDR3, the full variable domain is DAMVIQNPRYQVTQFGKPVTLSCSQTLNHNVMYWYQQKSSQAPKLLFHYYDKDFNNEADTPDNFQSRRPNTSFCFLDIRSPGLGDTAMYLCATSPRQGEYNSPLHFGNGTRLTVT.

V gene TRBV6-5 combines with J gene TRBJ2-7; 8 bases agree with TRBD2. Trimming took 6 bases from V and 7 from J; bases not matched to a gene: 8. Per the germline V gene, CDR1 is MNHEY and CDR2 is SVGAGI. The CDR3 length is 13 residues. DNA of the CDR3: TGTGCCAGCAGGGGGCGGGGGGTTTTGGAGCAGTACTTC. It yields the protein CASRGRGVLEQYF.

The genes are TRBV28 and TRBJ2-3; 7 positions agree with TRBD2. The trim removed 6 bases at V and 2 bases at J, leaving 8 bases unmatched. This CDR3 contains 15 residues. The germline gives CDR1 MDHEN, CDR2 SYDVKM. The CDR3 DNA sequence: TGTGCCAGCAGGTTGGGAGGGGAGCACACAGATACGCAGTATTTT. Its protein is CASRLGGEHTDTQYF.

This clone showed up just a few times. The gene calls are TRBV5-1 and TRBJ2-7; perhaps TRBD1 as D (5 bases). The CDR3 spans 14 residues. Trimming cost V 0 bases and J 0 bases, with 7 bases left between them. The V gene's germline CDR1 is SGHRS and CDR2 YFSETQ. This CDR3 reads CASSLAQGSYEQYF. CDR3 nucleotide sequence: TGCGCCAGCAGCTTGGCCCAGGGCTCCTACGAGCAGTACTTC.